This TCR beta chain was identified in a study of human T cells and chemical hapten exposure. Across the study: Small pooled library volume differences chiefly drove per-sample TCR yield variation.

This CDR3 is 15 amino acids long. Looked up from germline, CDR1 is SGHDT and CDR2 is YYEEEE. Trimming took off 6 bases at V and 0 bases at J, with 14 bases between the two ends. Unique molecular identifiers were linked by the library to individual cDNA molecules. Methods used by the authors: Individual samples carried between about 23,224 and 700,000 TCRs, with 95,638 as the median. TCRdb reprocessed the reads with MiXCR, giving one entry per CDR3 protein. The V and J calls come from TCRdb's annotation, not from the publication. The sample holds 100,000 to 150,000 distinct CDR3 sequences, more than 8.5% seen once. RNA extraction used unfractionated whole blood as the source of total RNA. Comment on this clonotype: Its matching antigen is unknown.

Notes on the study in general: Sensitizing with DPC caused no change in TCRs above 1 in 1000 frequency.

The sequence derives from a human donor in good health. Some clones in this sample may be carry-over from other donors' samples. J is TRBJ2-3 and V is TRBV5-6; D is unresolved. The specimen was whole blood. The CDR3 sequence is CASTPWEFSTDTQYF. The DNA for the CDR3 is TGTGCCAGCACCCCCTGGGAATTTAGCACAGATACGCAGTATTTT.